The following is a T cell receptor (beta chain) sequence with its context. The CDR3 is made up of 18 amino acids. This record comes from a study of shared T cell receptors in the human thymus. Measured with immunoSEQ multiplex PCR; TCRdb has only the in-frame clones, and not every one. The data contain hundreds of thousands of clones, over 75% of them singletons. This same sample was also taken into another study, of human thymus T cells. That work adds: Finnish infants who were healthy and having corrective surgery for congenital heart defects made up the donors. Resections obtained during corrective heart surgery supplied the thymus tissue. Apparent skewing of V and J gene usage characterized both thymic and blood repertoires. Highly overlapping thymic repertoires among unrelated individuals were reported in related research.

The material sequenced was thymocytes. V usage is TRBV7-5 and J usage is TRBJ2-7; TRBD1 is the table's D call and was not checked against the DNA. TRBV7-5 is listed as a pseudogene. This TCR was recovered from a girl less than two years old with a congenital heart defect. CDR3 DNA: TGTGCCAGAAGCCCCCAAAGGGAACCAGGGGGCAACCTCTACGAGCAGTACTTC. Amino acid sequence: CARSPQREPGGNLYEQYF.